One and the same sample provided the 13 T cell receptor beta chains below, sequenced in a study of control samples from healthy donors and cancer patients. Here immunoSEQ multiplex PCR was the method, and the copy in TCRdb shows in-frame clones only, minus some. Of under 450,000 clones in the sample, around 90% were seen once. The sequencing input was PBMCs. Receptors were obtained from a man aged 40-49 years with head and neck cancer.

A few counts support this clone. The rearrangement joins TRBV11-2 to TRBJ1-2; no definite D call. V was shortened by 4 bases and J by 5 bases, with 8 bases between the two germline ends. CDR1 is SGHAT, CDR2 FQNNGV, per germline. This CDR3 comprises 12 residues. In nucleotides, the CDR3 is TGTGCCAGCAGCTCCAACAGATATGGCTACACCTTC. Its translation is CASSSNRYGYTF.

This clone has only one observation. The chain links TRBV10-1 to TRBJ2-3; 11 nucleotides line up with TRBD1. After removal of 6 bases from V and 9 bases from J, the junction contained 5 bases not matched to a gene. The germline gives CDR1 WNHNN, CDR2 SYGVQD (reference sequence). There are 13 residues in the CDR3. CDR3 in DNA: TGCGCCAGCAGCAGGGACAGGGGGAACACGCAGTATTTT. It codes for CASSRDRGNTQYF.

CDR3 amino acids: CASIESGYTQYF. In DNA form, the CDR3 reads TGTGCCAGCATCGAGTCGGGATATACGCAGTATTTT. V gene TRBV2 combines with J gene TRBJ2-3; a possible D gene is TRBD2 (5 bases). The CDR3 runs to 12 residues. Germline assignment: CDR1 SNHLY and CDR2 FYNNEI. The V and J ends lost 7 bases and 7 bases respectively, with 12 bases between them.

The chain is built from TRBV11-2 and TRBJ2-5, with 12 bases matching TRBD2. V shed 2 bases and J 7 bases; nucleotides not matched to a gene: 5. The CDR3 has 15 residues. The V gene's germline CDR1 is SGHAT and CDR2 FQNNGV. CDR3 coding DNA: TGTGCCAGCAGCTTACAGGCTAGCGGGGGGGGGACCCAGTACTTC. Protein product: CASSLQASGGGTQYF.

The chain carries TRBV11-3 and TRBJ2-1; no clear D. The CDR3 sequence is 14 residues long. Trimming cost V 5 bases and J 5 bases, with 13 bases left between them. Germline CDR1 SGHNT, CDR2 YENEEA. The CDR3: CASSPPPTDNEQFF. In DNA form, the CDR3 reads TGTGCCAGCAGCCCGCCCCCGACGGACAATGAGCAGTTCTTC.

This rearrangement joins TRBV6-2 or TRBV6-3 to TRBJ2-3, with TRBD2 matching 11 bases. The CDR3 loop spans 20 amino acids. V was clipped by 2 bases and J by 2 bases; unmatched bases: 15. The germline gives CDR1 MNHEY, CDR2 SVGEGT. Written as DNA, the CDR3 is TGTGCCAGCAGTTACCATCAGTTAGCGGGAGGGAGTGCCTTCACAGATACGCAGTATTTT. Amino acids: CASSYHQLAGGSAFTDTQYF.

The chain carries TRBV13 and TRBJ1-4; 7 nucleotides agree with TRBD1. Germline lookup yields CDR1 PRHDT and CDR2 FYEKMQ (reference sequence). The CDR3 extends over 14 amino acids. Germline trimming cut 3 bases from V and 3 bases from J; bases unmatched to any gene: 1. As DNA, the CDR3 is TGTGCCAGCAGCTTGGGACAGCCTAATGAAAAACTGTTTTTT. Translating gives CASSLGQPNEKLFF.

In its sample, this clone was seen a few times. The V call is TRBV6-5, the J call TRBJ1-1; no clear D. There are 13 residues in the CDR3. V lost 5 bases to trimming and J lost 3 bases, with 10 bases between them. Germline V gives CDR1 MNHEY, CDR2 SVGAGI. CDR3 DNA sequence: TGTGCCAGCAGTCGGATCCCTGACACTGAAGCTTTCTTT. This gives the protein CASSRIPDTEAFF.

The CDR3 reads CAWSVGGDGYTF. The CDR3 DNA reads as TGTGCCTGGAGTGTAGGGGGAGATGGCTACACCTTC. The chain uses TRBV30 and TRBJ1-2, with a weak D call TRBD1 (6 bases). The CDR3 spans 12 residues. The germline V and J ends were trimmed by 0 bases and 6 bases, with 8 bases remaining between them. Germline loops: CDR1 GTSNPN, CDR2 SVGIG (reference sequence). The whole variable domain, remainder taken from reference TRBV30 and TRBJ1-2, is SQTIHQWPATLVQPVGSPLSLECTVEGTSNPNLYWYRQAAGRGLQLLFYSVGIGQISSEVPQNLSASRPQDRQFILSSKKLLLSDSGFYLCAWSVGGDGYTFGSGTRLTVV.

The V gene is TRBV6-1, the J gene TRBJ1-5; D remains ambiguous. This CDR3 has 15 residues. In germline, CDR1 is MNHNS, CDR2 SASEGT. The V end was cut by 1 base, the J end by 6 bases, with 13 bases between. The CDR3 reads CASSEGSWLGQPQHF. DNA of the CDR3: TGTGCCAGCAGTGAAGGTAGTTGGTTGGGTCAGCCCCAGCATTTT.

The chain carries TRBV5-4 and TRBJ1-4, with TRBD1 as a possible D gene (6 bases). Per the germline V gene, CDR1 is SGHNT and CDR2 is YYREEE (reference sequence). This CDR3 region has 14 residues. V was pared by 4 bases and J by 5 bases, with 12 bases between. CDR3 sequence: CASSGQGGNEKLFF. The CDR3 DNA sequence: TGTGCCAGCAGCGGACAAGGGGGAAATGAAAAACTGTTTTTT.

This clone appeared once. Written as DNA, the CDR3 is TGTGCCAGCAGCTTAACTTCAGGGCAGGAAGCTTTCTTT. Its translation is CASSLTSGQEAFF. The chain links TRBV7-3 to TRBJ1-1; D may be TRBD1 (5 bases). The CDR3 contains 13 residues. V lost 0 bases and J lost 8, with 10 bases in between. The germline CDR1 and CDR2 sequences are SGHTA and FQGTGA. Full variable domain (rest looked up from reference TRBV7-3 and TRBJ1-1): GAGVSQTPSNKVTEKGKYVELRCDPISGHTALYWYRQSLGQGPEFLIYFQGTGAADDSGLPNDRFFAVRPEGSVSTLKIQRTERGDSAVYLCASSLTSGQEAFFGQGTRLTVV.

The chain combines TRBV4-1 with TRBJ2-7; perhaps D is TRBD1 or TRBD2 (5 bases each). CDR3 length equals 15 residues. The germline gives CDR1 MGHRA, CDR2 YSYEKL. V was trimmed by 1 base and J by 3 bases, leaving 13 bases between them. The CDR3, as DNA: TGCGCCAGCAGCCAAGGAGGGGCAGTTATCTACGAGCAGTACTTC. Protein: CASSQGGAVIYEQYF.